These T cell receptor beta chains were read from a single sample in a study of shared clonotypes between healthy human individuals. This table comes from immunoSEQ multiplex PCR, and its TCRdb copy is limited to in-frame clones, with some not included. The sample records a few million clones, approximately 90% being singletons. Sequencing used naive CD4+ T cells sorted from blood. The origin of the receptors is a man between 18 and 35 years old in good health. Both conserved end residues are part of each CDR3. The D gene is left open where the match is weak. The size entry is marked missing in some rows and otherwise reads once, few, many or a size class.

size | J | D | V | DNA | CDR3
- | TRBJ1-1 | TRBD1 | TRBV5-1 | TGCGCCAGCAGCACCGGACAGGGCGTTATGTACACTGAAGCTTTCTTT | CASSTGQGVMYTEAFF
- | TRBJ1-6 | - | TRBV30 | TGTGCCTGGCATACAGGGAGTTCACCCCTCCACTTT | CAWHTGSSPLHF
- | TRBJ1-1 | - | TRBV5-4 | TGTGCCAGCAGCCTCTTCTTAGGGCAGAACACTGAAGCTTTCTTT | CASSLFLGQNTEAFF
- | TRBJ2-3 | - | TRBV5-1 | TGCGCCAGCAGCTTAAACTTTGGCACAGATACGCAGTATTTT | CASSLNFGTDTQYF
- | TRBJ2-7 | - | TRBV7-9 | TGTGCCAGCAGCTTTGCGGGACCCACCGACCAGCAGTACTTC | CASSFAGPTDQQYF
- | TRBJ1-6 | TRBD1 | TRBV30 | TGTGCCTGGAGTGTAGGCAGGGGGCGTAATTCACCCCTCCACTTT | CAWSVGRGRNSPLHF
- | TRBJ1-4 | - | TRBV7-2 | TGTGCCAGCAGCCTATCGGGGGGAACTAATGAAAAACTGTTTTTT | CASSLSGGTNEKLFF
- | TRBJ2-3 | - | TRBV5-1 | TGCGCCAGCAGCTTAGGGGGTAGCACAGATACGCAGTATTTT | CASSLGGSTDTQYF
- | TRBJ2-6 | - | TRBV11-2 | TGTGCCAGCAACGGGGTCAACGTCCTGACTTTC | CASNGVNVLTF
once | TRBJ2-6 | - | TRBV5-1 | TGCGCCAGCAGCTTGCCTTCTGGGGCCAACGTCCTGACTTTC | CASSLPSGANVLTF
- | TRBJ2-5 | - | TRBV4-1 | TGCGCCAGCAGTTTCCTTAGGGAAGGAGAGACCCAGTACTTC | CASSFLREGETQYF
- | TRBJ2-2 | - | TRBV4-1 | TGCGCCAGCAGCCCCTCCGGGGGTAGCACCGGGGAGCTGTTTTTT | CASSPSGGSTGELFF
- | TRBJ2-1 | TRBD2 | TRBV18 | TGTGCCAGCTCACTCCCTCGACTAGCGGGGGTGGATGAGCAGTTCTTC | CASSLPRLAGVDEQFF
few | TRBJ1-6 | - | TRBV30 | TGTGCCTGGAGTGACTTTAATTCACCCCTCCACTTT | CAWSDFNSPLHF
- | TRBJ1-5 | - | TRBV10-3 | TGTGCCATCAGTGAGCGTGTTAATCAGCCCCAGCATTTT | CAISERVNQPQHF
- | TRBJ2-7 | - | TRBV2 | TGTGCCAGCATGGTGGGAAGCTCCTACGAGCAGTACTTC | CASMVGSSYEQYF
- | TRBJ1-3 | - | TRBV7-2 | TGTGCCAGCAGCTTAGGAGCCGGGGATTTGGGAAACACCATATATTTT | CASSLGAGDLGNTIYF
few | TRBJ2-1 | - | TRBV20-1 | TGCACCCCGCTAGCCGGTGAGCAGTTCTTC | CTPLAGEQFF
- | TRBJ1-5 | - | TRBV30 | TGTGCCTGGAGTATTCAGGGGTATCAGCCCCAGCATTTT | CAWSIQGYQPQHF
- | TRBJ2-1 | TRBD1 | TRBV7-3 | TGTGCCAGCAGCCTAGACAGGGGGGCCTACAATGAGCAGTTCTTC | CASSLDRGAYNEQFF
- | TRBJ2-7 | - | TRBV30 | TGTGCCTGGACTCTTCAACTTAGTGGCGAGCAGTACTTC | CAWTLQLSGEQYF
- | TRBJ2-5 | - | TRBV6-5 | TGTGCCAGCAGTAGGGGACACAAGCAAGAGACCCAGTACTTC | CASSRGHKQETQYF
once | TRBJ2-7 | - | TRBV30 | TGTGCCTGGAGTGTACCGCGGCGGTTAGGCTACGAGCAGTACTTC | CAWSVPRRLGYEQYF
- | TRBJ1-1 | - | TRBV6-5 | TGTGCCAGCAGTCGAGGGGCGGGGGACACTGAAGCTTTCTTT | CASSRGAGDTEAFF
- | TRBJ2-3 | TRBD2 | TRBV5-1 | TGCGCCAGCAGCTTGGAGGCATCGCGGGGGAAGGCAGATACGCAGTATTTT | CASSLEASRGKADTQYF
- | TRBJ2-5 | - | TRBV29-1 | TGCAGCGTTAGGCAGGGCCAAGAGACCCAGTACTTC | CSVRQGQETQYF
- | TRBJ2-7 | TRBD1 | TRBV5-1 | TGCGCCAGCAGAGACGGACAGGGGGCCTACGAGCAGTACTTC | CASRDGQGAYEQYF
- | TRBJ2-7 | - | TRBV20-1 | TGCAGTGCTAGAGCCCTAAACTTC | CSARALNF
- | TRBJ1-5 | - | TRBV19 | TGTGCCAGTAGTTCTACAGGAATAAATCAGCCCCAGCATTTT | CASSSTGINQPQHF
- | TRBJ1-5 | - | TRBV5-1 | TGCGCCAGCAGCTTGGAGGGTCGGGGGCAACAGCCCCAGCATTTT | CASSLEGRGQQPQHF
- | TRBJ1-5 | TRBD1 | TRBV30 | TGTGCCTGGAGTGAGGACAGGGGTAGTCAGCCCCAGCATTTT | CAWSEDRGSQPQHF
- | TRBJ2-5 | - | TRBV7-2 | TGTGCCAGCAGCCGAGGACAGCGGGAGACCCAGTACTTC | CASSRGQRETQYF
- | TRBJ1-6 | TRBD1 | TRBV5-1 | TGCGCCAGCAGCTTGGACAGGGGCGATACCTATAATTCACCCCTCCACTTT | CASSLDRGDTYNSPLHF